The rows below give T cell receptor beta chains drawn from one sample of a study of cytomegalovirus exposure and HLA in healthy donors. Clones were sequenced by immunoSEQ multiplex PCR, and TCRdb holds only the in-frame ones, with some missing. The sample carries 180,000 or so clones, 75% to 85% recorded once. The sample taken for sequencing was PBMCs. Receptor source: a man aged 18-30 years in good health and CMV-seronegative. CDR3s include the opening cysteine and the closing phenylalanine or tryptophan. D genes are given only for firm matches. Some rows mark clone size as missing; the rest say once, few, many or name a class of expanded clone.

cdr3_nt	cdr3_aa	clone_size	j_call	d_call	v_call
TGTGCCAGCAGCTTGGCCGGAGGGGCCGAGCAGTACTTC	CASSLAGGAEQYF	NA	TRBJ2-7	NA	TRBV5-4
TGTGCCAGCAGTTTTGAGGTTAGCTCCTACAATGAGCAGTTCTTC	CASSFEVSSYNEQFF	few	TRBJ2-1	NA	TRBV6-6
TGTGCCAGCTCATTCGACCGGGCAACTAATGAAAAACTGTTTTTT	CASSFDRATNEKLFF	once	TRBJ1-4	NA	TRBV18
TGTGCCAGCAGGTCCTCCAGGGGTGCGGGTGAAAAACTGTTTTTT	CASRSSRGAGEKLFF	NA	TRBJ1-4	NA	TRBV6-5
TGCGCCAGCAGCTTGACAGGGGGCAGGCAAGGCTACACCTTC	CASSLTGGRQGYTF	NA	TRBJ1-2	TRBD1	TRBV5-1
TGTGCCTGTTCCCCAGGGACCTACAATGAGCAGTTCTTC	CACSPGTYNEQFF	NA	TRBJ2-1	NA	TRBV30
TGTGCCAGCACAGGAGGGGCGGGGACTGAAGCTTTCTTT	CASTGGAGTEAFF	once	TRBJ1-1	NA	TRBV6-5
TGCGCCAGCCCTTCGCGGGAGGTCCCCTACAATGAGCAGTTCTTC	CASPSREVPYNEQFF	NA	TRBJ2-1	TRBD2	TRBV10-1
TGCGCCAGCAGCTTGGCGACAGGGGGCGGCTATGGCTACACCTTC	CASSLATGGGYGYTF	few	TRBJ1-2	TRBD1	TRBV5-1
TGTGCCAGCAGCCGGAGAAATTCACCCCTCCACTTT	CASSRRNSPLHF	NA	TRBJ1-6	NA	TRBV14
TGTGCCAGCAGTTACGGGGGGGCCGGCTACACCTTC	CASSYGGAGYTF	NA	TRBJ1-2	NA	TRBV6-5
TGCGCCAGCAGCTTGGTGCCCTCTAGCGGGGGGGTCAATGAGCAGTTCTTC	CASSLVPSSGGVNEQFF	NA	TRBJ2-1	TRBD2	TRBV5-1
TGTGCCAGCAGCCTTGGAAAGGGACAGGGGACCTATGGCTACACCTTC	CASSLGKGQGTYGYTF	once	TRBJ1-2	TRBD1	TRBV5-5
TGTGCCAGCAGCTTGTGGGCAGTAACCTCCTACGAGCAGTACTTC	CASSLWAVTSYEQYF	NA	TRBJ2-7	NA	TRBV5-4
TGTGCCATCAGTGATCTAGCCAACACAGATACGCAGTATTTT	CAISDLANTDTQYF	NA	TRBJ2-3	NA	TRBV10-3
TGTGCCAGCAGCCCCTTAGGGGAGGGCGGCACTGAAGCTTTCTTT	CASSPLGEGGTEAFF	NA	TRBJ1-1	NA	TRBV5-5
TGTGCCAGGAGGACAGGCGTCAATTCACCCCTCCACTTT	CARRTGVNSPLHF	NA	TRBJ1-6	TRBD1	TRBV30
TGTGCCAGCAGCCACGGCGGGGGGACGTGGGTTAATTCACCCCTCCACTTT	CASSHGGGTWVNSPLHF	once	TRBJ1-6	NA	TRBV28
TGCGCCAGCAGGCCGACAGGGCTTAAGGAAAAACTGTTTTTT	CASRPTGLKEKLFF	NA	TRBJ1-4	TRBD1	TRBV5-1
TGTGCCAGCAGTCCTAGTGGTAATAGCGGGGTAGTCCAGTACTTC	CASSPSGNSGVVQYF	NA	TRBJ2-5	TRBD2	TRBV4-2
TGTGCCAGCAGCCCGGGGGGGGAGAGGTACGAGCAGTACTTC	CASSPGGERYEQYF	NA	TRBJ2-7	TRBD2	TRBV9
TGTGCCAGCAGCGAAACCAGGGGAGGGATGAAGACCCAGTACTTC	CASSETRGGMKTQYF	NA	TRBJ2-5	NA	TRBV7-2
TGTGCCAGCAGTCCCGGGGGGGGTACTTGGGGCTACACCTTC	CASSPGGGTWGYTF	NA	TRBJ1-2	NA	TRBV6-5
TGTGCCAGCAGCTATAACAGGGTTGACAATCAGCCCCAGCATTTT	CASSYNRVDNQPQHF	NA	TRBJ1-5	NA	TRBV7-8
TGTGCCAGCAGTGGCGGGACAGGGACTTTTTCTAACTATGGCTACACCTTC	CASSGGTGTFSNYGYTF	few	TRBJ1-2	TRBD1	TRBV6-1
TGTGCCAGCAGCCTAGCAGGAGGAGGACCTCAGCCCCAGCATTTT	CASSLAGGGPQPQHF	NA	TRBJ1-5	NA	TRBV7-9
TGCGCCAGCAGCCAAGAGGGAAGGACTACGCGGCAGTTCTTC	CASSQEGRTTRQFF	NA	TRBJ2-1	NA	TRBV4-1
TGTGCCAGCTCCCGGGGGGGAGAGACCCAGTACTTC	CASSRGGETQYF	NA	TRBJ2-5	TRBD2	TRBV11-2
TGCGCCAGCGGCAGAGGGGGATCGAACACTGAAGCTTTCTTT	CASGRGGSNTEAFF	few	TRBJ1-1	NA	TRBV5-1
TGCAGCGTTGAGGGGCCAGGGTGGGCCACCGGGGAGCTGTTTTTT	CSVEGPGWATGELFF	NA	TRBJ2-2	NA	TRBV29-1
TGTGCCACTGCTAGCGGGAGCACAGATACGCAGTATTTT	CATASGSTDTQYF	NA	TRBJ2-3	TRBD2	TRBV7-3
TGTGCCACCAGCAAGAGTAACAGCTATAATGAGCAGTTCTTC	CATSKSNSYNEQFF	NA	TRBJ2-1	NA	TRBV15
TGTGCCAGCAGATTAGCGGGTAGCCTGGTTTTTTACTTC	CASRLAGSLVFYF	NA	TRBJ2-5	TRBD2	TRBV2
TGTGCCAGTGGGACTAGCGGGCCCCGGAGGCAGTATTTT	CASGTSGPRRQYF	NA	TRBJ2-3	TRBD2	TRBV19
TGCAGTGCTAGTCAAGAAAAACTGTTTTTT	CSASQEKLFF	NA	TRBJ1-4	NA	TRBV20-1
TGTGCCAGCAGCTCCGACCGGGACAGGGGACGCGAGCAGTTCTTC	CASSSDRDRGREQFF	NA	TRBJ2-1	TRBD1	TRBV7-9
TGTGCCAGCAGCCCAGAAGAAGACAGTCAAGCTGGGGCTTTCTTT	CASSPEEDSQAGAFF	NA	TRBJ1-1	NA	TRBV11-2
TGTGCCAGCAGTGTTCTCTCCTACGAGCAGTACTTC	CASSVLSYEQYF	NA	TRBJ2-7	NA	TRBV25-1
TGTGCCTGGAGTGGGCTAGCGGGAAACATTCAGTACTTC	CAWSGLAGNIQYF	once	TRBJ2-4	TRBD2	TRBV30
TGTGCCAGCAGTTCGCCGGCGGCCAGCTCCTACGAGCAGTACTTC	CASSSPAASSYEQYF	NA	TRBJ2-7	NA	TRBV27
TGTGCCAGCAGTGGGATCGGAGGGTATAGCAATCAGCCCCAGCATTTT	CASSGIGGYSNQPQHF	NA	TRBJ1-5	NA	TRBV2
TGTGCCAGCAGCTTATCGGGGGGCAATCAGCCCCAGCATTTT	CASSLSGGNQPQHF	NA	TRBJ1-5	NA	TRBV7-9
TGTGCCAGCAGCGTAGGGTCCTTAGCGGGGGTGGGGCAGTACTTC	CASSVGSLAGVGQYF	NA	TRBJ2-7	TRBD2	TRBV9
TGTGCCAGCAGCTTACCCAGCGGGAGTCTCTTTCGGGATACGCAGTATTTT	CASSLPSGSLFRDTQYF	NA	TRBJ2-3	TRBD2	TRBV5-6
TGTGCCAGCAGCTCCGGTCAGGGGGCAGAGACCCAGTACTTC	CASSSGQGAETQYF	NA	TRBJ2-5	TRBD1	TRBV5-4
TGTGCCAGCAGGGGAATGGGTCGACAGGGCACTAACTATGGCTACACCTTC	CASRGMGRQGTNYGYTF	NA	TRBJ1-2	TRBD1	TRBV27
TGTGCCAGCAGTTCCCTGGGGCAGTACAATGAGCAGTTCTTC	CASSSLGQYNEQFF	NA	TRBJ2-1	NA	TRBV27
TGTGCCTGGAGGGGACAGGGGGCCGGTGAAGCTTTCTTT	CAWRGQGAGEAFF	NA	TRBJ1-1	TRBD1	TRBV30
TGTGCCAGCAGCTCCATTACTGCCGGGACAGCGAACAATCAGCCCCAGCATTTT	CASSSITAGTANNQPQHF	NA	TRBJ1-5	TRBD1	TRBV5-6